This entry lists 5 T cell receptor beta chains sequenced from one sample in a study of vaccination and CD4 T cells after COVID-19. These receptors lack a known antigen. Treatment reported: roughly 11-day PBMC culture with coronavirus spike peptide pools or control peptides (ViraFEST assay). Cultured CD4+ T cell DNA was sequenced using the Oncomine TCR Beta short-read assay. TCRdb itself ran the PCR reads through MiXCR, one entry per CDR3 protein. Of roughly 20,000 distinct CDR3 sequences in the sample, 43% were seen once. The specimen comprised CD4+ T cells from blood, cultured in vitro, sampled after SARS-CoV-2 vaccination. The receptors originated from a human donor who had recovered from COVID-19.

This clonotype was seen more than once but under ten times. J is TRBJ2-7 and V is TRBV10-3; a weak D match, TRBD1 (6 bases). The CDR3 has 14 residues. Germline loops: CDR1 ENHRY, CDR2 SYGVKD. Trimming removed 10 bases from V and 0 bases from J, with 16 bases in between. CDR3 amino acids: CATQGRSDSYEQYF. CDR3 DNA sequence: TGTGCCACACAGGGCCGCAGCGACTCCTACGAGCAGTACTTC.

This rearrangement joins TRBV6-1 to TRBJ2-2, with 7 bases identical to TRBD1. Per the germline V gene, CDR1 is MNHNS and CDR2 is SASEGT. V gave up 6 bases and J gave up 6 bases; unmatched junction bases: 10. The CDR3 has 15 amino acids. The CDR3 nucleotides read TGTGCCAGCAGAAACCGACAGGGCTCTGCCGGGGAGCTGTTTTTT. As protein: CASRNRQGSAGELFF.

This clonotype was counted a few times. J is TRBJ1-1 and V is TRBV10-3, with D perhaps TRBD1 (5 bases). The V and J ends lost 6 bases and 2 bases respectively, with 16 bases between them. Germline values: CDR1 ENHRY, CDR2 SYGVKD. The CDR3 is made up of 15 amino acids. The CDR3 DNA reads as TGTGCCATCAGGGGGACGGGAGATATTAACACTGAAGCTTTCTTT. Translation gives CAIRGTGDINTEAFF.

This clonotype came up a few times. This chain uses TRBV11-2 with TRBJ2-7; D is ambiguous. V lost 4 bases, J lost 0 bases, and 4 bases lay in between. Germline V gives CDR1 SGHAT, CDR2 FQNNGV. There are 12 residues in the CDR3. Written as DNA, the CDR3 is TGTGCCAGCAGCTCCGACTCCTACGAGCAGTACTTC. Its translation: CASSSDSYEQYF.

This clonotype was seen only a few times. V is TRBV6-1 and J is TRBJ1-2; D not resolved. The length of the CDR3 is 15 residues. V lost 6 bases, J lost 3 bases, and 17 bases lay in between. CDR1 and CDR2 (germline): MNHNS, SASEGT. CDR3 bases: TGTGCCAGCAGGAGAGATTGGCAGGTAGACTATGGCTACACCTTC. Translating gives CASRRDWQVDYGYTF.